Listed below are T cell receptor beta chains from one sample, sequenced in a study of cytomegalovirus exposure and HLA in healthy donors. Sequenced by immunoSEQ multiplex PCR; TCRdb stores in-frame clones only, minus some. This table has about 130,000 clones, roughly 71% appearing once. Material for sequencing was PBMCs. The receptors here all came from a woman aged 50 to 60 in good health and CMV-seropositive. CDR3s include the opening cysteine and the closing phenylalanine or tryptophan. Each record gives: CDR3 length, V gene, clone size, D gene, J gene, CDR3 protein, CDR3 DNA. A D gene is named only where the DNA matches it firmly. Clone size, where shown, is once, few, many, or a class for clones that have expanded.

13,TRBV5-4,NA,TRBD1,TRBJ2-7,CASSAGQVYEQYF,TGTGCCAGCAGCGCGGGACAGGTCTACGAGCAGTACTTC
14,TRBV7-2,NA,NA,TRBJ1-4,CASSLESRGYKLFF,TGTGCCAGCAGCTTAGAGTCCAGGGGTTACAAACTGTTTTTT
13,TRBV5-4,NA,NA,TRBJ2-2,CASSLVGPGELFF,TGTGCCAGCAGCTTGGTGGGGCCGGGGGAGCTGTTTTTT
15,TRBV29-1,NA,NA,TRBJ2-5,CSVAISRTTGETQYF,TGCAGCGTTGCCATTTCTAGAACCACGGGAGAGACCCAGTACTTC
14,TRBV6-4,NA,NA,TRBJ1-2,CASSDSVGGYGYTF,TGTGCCAGCAGTGACTCGGTGGGGGGATATGGCTACACCTTC
14,TRBV12-5,NA,NA,TRBJ2-5,CASGGTGGRKAQYF,TGTGCTAGTGGCGGGACTGGAGGACGAAAGGCCCAGTACTTC
15,TRBV6-5,NA,NA,TRBJ1-6,CASSQQGRGRSPLHF,TGTGCCAGCAGCCAACAGGGCAGGGGACGTTCACCCCTCCACTTT
14,TRBV30,NA,NA,TRBJ1-6,CAWSVKGYNSPLHF,TGTGCCTGGAGTGTGAAGGGGTATAATTCACCCCTCCACTTT
15,TRBV4-3,few,TRBD1,TRBJ2-2,CASSQVQGATGELFF,TGCGCCAGCAGCCAAGTCCAGGGGGCCACCGGGGAGCTGTTTTTT
15,TRBV6-1,NA,TRBD1,TRBJ2-2,CASSWTGDSTGELFF,TGTGCCAGCAGTTGGACAGGGGATAGCACCGGGGAGCTGTTTTTT
12,TRBV6-6,NA,TRBD1,TRBJ1-1,CASSYTTGAAFF,TGTGCCAGCAGTTACACAACAGGGGCCGCTTTCTTT
13,TRBV6-4,NA,NA,TRBJ1-4,CASSEERGEKLFF,TGTGCCAGCAGTGAGGAAAGGGGCGAAAAACTGTTTTTT
15,TRBV6-5,NA,TRBD1,TRBJ1-3,CASSPTGTGKNTIYF,TGTGCCAGCAGTCCCACCGGGACAGGGAAGAACACCATATATTTT
14,TRBV5-4,NA,NA,TRBJ2-5,CASSLDDRGETQYF,TGTGCCAGCAGCTTGGATGACAGAGGAGAGACCCAGTACTTC
14,TRBV7-7,NA,TRBD1,TRBJ2-5,CASSRDRHQETQYF,TGTGCCAGCAGCCGGGACAGACACCAAGAGACCCAGTACTTC
15,TRBV4-3,NA,NA,TRBJ2-3,CASIQGLGGTDTQYF,TGCGCCAGCATCCAGGGCCTGGGTGGGACAGATACGCAGTATTTT
10,TRBV20-1,NA,TRBD1,TRBJ1-1,CSAADRGAFF,TGCAGTGCTGCGGACAGGGGAGCTTTCTTT
14,TRBV6-5,NA,NA,TRBJ1-6,CASSYSGDGSPLHF,TGTGCCAGCAGTTACTCAGGGGATGGGTCACCCCTCCACTTT
13,TRBV25-1,NA,TRBD1,TRBJ1-2,CASSAQGGYGYTF,TGTGCCAGCAGTGCACAGGGGGGCTATGGCTACACCTTC
14,TRBV11-3,once,NA,TRBJ2-7,CASSLSRGAREQYF,TGTGCCAGCAGCTTAAGTCGGGGGGCACGCGAGCAGTACTTC
14,TRBV2,few,TRBD1,TRBJ1-4,CASSGGQGSEKLFF,TGTGCCAGCAGTGGGGGACAGGGCAGTGAAAAACTGTTTTTT
15,TRBV6-1,NA,TRBD1,TRBJ1-2,CASTKTGTGSIGYTF,TGTGCCAGTACTAAAACCGGGACAGGATCGATTGGCTACACCTTC
16,TRBV10-1,NA,TRBD2,TRBJ2-1,CASQDFGTSGHNEQFF,TGCGCCAGCCAAGACTTCGGGACTAGCGGTCACAATGAGCAGTTCTTC
14,TRBV10-3,few,TRBD1,TRBJ1-1,CAITKTGDPGEAFF,TGTGCCATCACCAAGACAGGGGACCCTGGTGAAGCTTTCTTT
16,TRBV2,NA,NA,TRBJ2-1,CASSSSGAPGANEQFF,TGTGCCAGCAGTTCCAGCGGGGCGCCGGGGGCCAATGAGCAGTTCTTC
15,TRBV14,once,NA,TRBJ1-1,CASSHQGGSNTEAFF,TGTGCCAGCAGCCACCAAGGGGGTTCGAACACTGAAGCTTTCTTT
13,TRBV5-1,NA,NA,TRBJ2-1,CASSLTGNNEQFF,TGCGCCAGCAGCTTGACAGGGAACAATGAGCAGTTCTTC
15,TRBV19,NA,NA,TRBJ1-6,CASSTQGSRNSPLHF,TGTGCCAGTAGTACCCAGGGCAGTCGTAATTCACCCCTCCACTTT
13,TRBV29-1,NA,NA,TRBJ2-2,CSVPLSSTGELFF,TGCAGCGTCCCGCTTTCTAGCACCGGGGAGCTGTTTTTT
14,TRBV5-4,NA,NA,TRBJ2-3,CASSLEAGTDTQYF,TGTGCCAGCAGCTTGGAAGCGGGCACAGATACGCAGTATTTT
14,TRBV10-3,NA,NA,TRBJ2-7,CAISETGIVDEQYF,TGTGCCATCAGTGAGACAGGGATTGTCGACGAGCAGTACTTC
13,TRBV5-1,NA,NA,TRBJ1-5,CASSGGAGQPQHF,TGCGCCAGCAGCGGCGGGGCGGGTCAGCCCCAGCATTTT
16,TRBV6-4,NA,TRBD2,TRBJ2-3,CASSDSSSGGADTQYF,TGTGCCAGCAGTGACTCTAGTAGCGGGGGGGCAGATACGCAGTATTTT
16,TRBV5-4,NA,TRBD2,TRBJ2-5,CASSSGRERGGGTQYF,TGTGCCAGCAGCTCGGGGAGGGAGCGGGGGGGCGGGACCCAGTACTTC
12,TRBV7-9,few,TRBD2,TRBJ2-5,CSAMTSVETQYF,TGTTCCGCAATGACTAGCGTAGAGACCCAGTACTTC
16,TRBV15,once,NA,TRBJ1-2,CATRGGRGEIGQTPTF,TGTGCCACCAGAGGCGGCCGGGGGGAGATCGGACAGACTCCGACCTTC
15,TRBV5-1,NA,TRBD1,TRBJ2-2,CASSYGDREAGELFF,TGCGCCAGCAGCTACGGGGACAGGGAGGCCGGGGAGCTGTTTTTT
17,TRBV14,NA,TRBD1,TRBJ2-1,CASRGSPGQGFYNEQFF,TGTGCCAGCAGGGGCTCCCCGGGACAGGGTTTCTACAATGAGCAGTTCTTC
12,TRBV7-9,NA,NA,TRBJ2-1,CASSFTGDAEFF,TGTGCCAGCAGCTTTACAGGAGATGCTGAGTTCTTC
14,TRBV6-1,few,TRBD1,TRBJ1-1,CASTGQGYNTEAFF,TGTGCCAGCACCGGACAGGGGTACAACACTGAAGCTTTCTTT
14,TRBV7-9,NA,TRBD1,TRBJ2-7,CASSFDWTGDEQYF,TGTGCCAGCAGTTTTGACTGGACAGGGGACGAGCAGTACTTC